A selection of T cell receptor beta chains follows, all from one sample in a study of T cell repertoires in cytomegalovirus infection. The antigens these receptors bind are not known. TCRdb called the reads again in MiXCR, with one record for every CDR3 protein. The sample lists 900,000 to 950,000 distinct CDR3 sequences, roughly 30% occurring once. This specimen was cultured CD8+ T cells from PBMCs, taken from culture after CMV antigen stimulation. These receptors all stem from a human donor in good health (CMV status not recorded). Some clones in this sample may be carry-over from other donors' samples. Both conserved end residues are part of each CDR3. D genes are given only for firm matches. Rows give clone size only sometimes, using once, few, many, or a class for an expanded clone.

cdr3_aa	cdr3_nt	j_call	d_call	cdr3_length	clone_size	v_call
CASSRRGDHTEAFF	TGTGCCAGCAGCCGGAGGGGAGATCACACTGAAGCTTTCTTT	TRBJ1-1	.	14	few	TRBV7-9
CASSPWEGGPNEQFF	TGTGCCAGCAGCCCTTGGGAGGGGGGCCCCAATGAGCAGTTCTTC	TRBJ2-1	.	15	many	TRBV7-6
CASSYRSPGGAGYGYTF	TGTGCCAGCAGTTACCGGTCTCCCGGAGGGGCTGGGTATGGCTACACCTTC	TRBJ1-2	.	17	.	TRBV6-5
CASSQVGGGTEAFF	TGTGCCAGCAGCCAAGTAGGGGGTGGCACTGAAGCTTTCTTT	TRBJ1-1	.	14	few	TRBV4-2
CASSGQEYSIQYF	TGTGCCAGCAGCGGACAGGAGTATAGCATTCAGTACTTC	TRBJ2-4	TRBD1	13	few	TRBV12-3/TRBV12-4
CASSSPGLLKSTGELFF	TGTGCCAGCAGTTCGCCGGGACTTTTGAAATCCACCGGGGAGCTGTTTTTT	TRBJ2-2	.	17	few	TRBV6-6
CASRELDTEAFF	TGTGCCAGCAGAGAGTTGGACACTGAAGCTTTCTTT	TRBJ1-1	.	12	.	TRBV6-1
CASSMDRAEAFF	TGTGCCAGCAGCATGGACAGGGCTGAAGCTTTCTTT	TRBJ1-1	TRBD1	12	.	TRBV7-4
CASSLFSTGDTEAFF	TGTGCCAGCAGCTTATTTTCTACAGGGGACACTGAAGCTTTCTTT	TRBJ1-1	TRBD1	15	.	TRBV7-2
CASSLGSWATEAFF	TGTGCCAGCAGTTTAGGTAGCTGGGCCACTGAAGCTTTCTTT	TRBJ1-1	.	14	many	TRBV12-3/TRBV12-4
CASSLLLGTENNEQFF	TGTGCCAGCAGTTTACTGCTGGGGACAGAAAACAATGAGCAGTTCTTC	TRBJ2-1	TRBD1	16	few	TRBV12-3/TRBV12-4
CASSSPVPRALRDTQYF	TGTGCCAGCAGCTCCCCAGTACCCCGGGCCCTCCGAGATACGCAGTATTTT	TRBJ2-3	.	17	many	TRBV7-2
CATSWTGTTSEQFF	TGTGCCACTTCGTGGACAGGGACTACAAGTGAGCAGTTCTTC	TRBJ2-1	.	14	.	TRBV6-2/TRBV6-3
CASSSGGTGGLRSYNEQFF	TGTGCCAGTAGTAGCGGAGGGACAGGGGGGTTAAGATCCTACAATGAGCAGTTCTTC	TRBJ2-1	TRBD1	19	few	TRBV19
CASSTRGEQYF	TGTGCCAGCAGCACCCGCGGGGAGCAGTACTTC	TRBJ2-7	.	11	many	TRBV7-9
CSASLGGWDGYTF	TGCAGTGCTAGTCTCGGGGGGTGGGATGGCTACACCTTC	TRBJ1-2	.	13	.	TRBV20-1
CASRRGLTNTEAFF	TGTGCCAGCAGACGGGGCCTAACGAACACTGAAGCTTTCTTT	TRBJ1-1	.	14	few	TRBV27
CASSYRDTPNTEAFF	TGTGCCAGCAGTTACAGGGACACGCCGAACACTGAAGCTTTCTTT	TRBJ1-1	.	15	.	TRBV6-5
CTSSLGDRGYSNQPQHF	TGTACCAGCAGCTTAGGGGACAGGGGGTATAGCAATCAGCCCCAGCATTTT	TRBJ1-5	TRBD1	17	.	TRBV7-9
CAISESGRGLSYEQYF	TGTGCCATCAGTGAGTCGGGCAGGGGGCTATCCTACGAGCAGTACTTC	TRBJ2-7	TRBD1	16	few	TRBV10-3
CASSLTEPRGTEAFF	TGTGCCAGCAGCTTAACTGAGCCCCGTGGCACTGAAGCTTTCTTT	TRBJ1-1	.	15	.	TRBV7-3
CASGRWGDNEQFF	TGTGCCAGCGGGAGGTGGGGGGACAATGAGCAGTTCTTC	TRBJ2-1	.	13	.	TRBV9
CASSILPSRVGPYEQYF	TGTGCCAGTAGTATTCTCCCCAGCAGGGTCGGACCCTACGAGCAGTACTTC	TRBJ2-7	.	17	once	TRBV19